The rows below give T cell receptor beta chains drawn from one sample of a study of T cell repertoires in cytomegalovirus infection. TCRdb passed the reads through MiXCR, listing each CDR3 protein once. The data contain fewer than 250,000 distinct CDR3 sequences, 22% of them singletons. The sequencing input was CD8+ T cells from PBMCs. The receptor source for this set is a human donor in good health (CMV status not recorded). Some clones in this sample may be carry-over from other donors' samples. Both conserved end residues are trimmed from each CDR3. Size values are once, few and many counts, or a class for expanded clones, and some rows have none.

clone size: NA; V gene: TRBV12-3/TRBV12-4; CDR3 length: 13; CDR3 protein: ASSWTGVGTGELF
clone size: NA; V gene: TRBV20-1; CDR3 length: 11; CDR3 protein: SAVPTALYGYT
clone size: many; V gene: TRBV6-1; CDR3 length: 14; CDR3 protein: ASKKEGTSSYNEQF
clone size: few; V gene: TRBV7-9; CDR3 length: 14; CDR3 protein: ASSWGATSNTGELF
clone size: NA; V gene: TRBV4-1; CDR3 length: 13; CDR3 protein: ASSQESYGSYEQY
clone size: few; V gene: TRBV20-1; CDR3 length: 11; CDR3 protein: SAPIDRGGEQY
clone size: many; V gene: TRBV7-2; CDR3 length: 16; CDR3 protein: ASSPRLAGGGYTSEQF
clone size: NA; V gene: TRBV20-1; CDR3 length: 8; CDR3 protein: SANRDGYT
clone size: many; V gene: TRBV7-8; CDR3 length: 13; CDR3 protein: ASSLEPYSGNTIY
clone size: few; V gene: TRBV7-9; CDR3 length: 10; CDR3 protein: ASSFRGDEQY
clone size: NA; V gene: TRBV20-1; CDR3 length: 9; CDR3 protein: SASPGSSAF
clone size: NA; V gene: TRBV2; CDR3 length: 13; CDR3 protein: ASSEGTSQTYEQY
clone size: NA; V gene: TRBV29-1; CDR3 length: 11; CDR3 protein: SAPGTVYNEQF
clone size: few; V gene: TRBV28; CDR3 length: 10; CDR3 protein: ASNYRAYGYT
clone size: NA; V gene: TRBV7-2; CDR3 length: 13; CDR3 protein: ASSLVGQSSYEQY
clone size: few; V gene: TRBV18; CDR3 length: 13; CDR3 protein: ASSPATSGGKTQY
clone size: few; V gene: TRBV19; CDR3 length: 12; CDR3 protein: ASSPTGFTYEQY
clone size: NA; V gene: TRBV6-1; CDR3 length: 12; CDR3 protein: ASSFMTSGGVRF
clone size: few; V gene: TRBV4-1; CDR3 length: 14; CDR3 protein: ASSQDSREGSYEQY
clone size: NA; V gene: TRBV7-3; CDR3 length: 14; CDR3 protein: ASSPGAGANYNEQF
clone size: many; V gene: TRBV7-9; CDR3 length: 13; CDR3 protein: ASSLPDRNTGELF
clone size: NA; V gene: TRBV7-2; CDR3 length: 13; CDR3 protein: ASSSVTSGPVTQY
clone size: few; V gene: TRBV29-1; CDR3 length: 12; CDR3 protein: SVRPTGNQETQY
clone size: NA; V gene: TRBV9; CDR3 length: 10; CDR3 protein: ASLGSENIQY
clone size: many; V gene: TRBV7-6; CDR3 length: 11; CDR3 protein: ASSLSVHTEAF
clone size: many; V gene: TRBV4-1; CDR3 length: 13; CDR3 protein: ASSQELSLRETQY
clone size: NA; V gene: TRBV4-1; CDR3 length: 13; CDR3 protein: ASSQDRQGPYEQY
clone size: NA; V gene: TRBV27; CDR3 length: 13; CDR3 protein: ASSLGGGALYEQY
clone size: NA; V gene: TRBV19; CDR3 length: 12; CDR3 protein: ASNLGGDYQPQH
clone size: few; V gene: TRBV12-3/TRBV12-4; CDR3 length: 11; CDR3 protein: ASSNPQDVEQF
clone size: NA; V gene: TRBV19; CDR3 length: 10; CDR3 protein: ASSKFPTEAF
clone size: many; V gene: TRBV7-8; CDR3 length: 12; CDR3 protein: ASSPHPGTGELF
clone size: few; V gene: TRBV5-6; CDR3 length: 11; CDR3 protein: ASSLYRGFEQF
clone size: many; V gene: TRBV12-3/TRBV12-4; CDR3 length: 12; CDR3 protein: ASSPSGLNEKLF
clone size: few; V gene: TRBV25-1; CDR3 length: 14; CDR3 protein: ASSEYWDRGFETQY
clone size: few; V gene: TRBV15; CDR3 length: 14; CDR3 protein: ATSRGDRGKNQPQH
clone size: NA; V gene: TRBV28; CDR3 length: 12; CDR3 protein: ASSSIKGIYGYT
clone size: few; V gene: TRBV2; CDR3 length: 10; CDR3 protein: ASDRDQETQY
clone size: NA; V gene: TRBV5-1; CDR3 length: 14; CDR3 protein: ASSTRDRDYRYEQY
clone size: NA; V gene: TRBV9; CDR3 length: 13; CDR3 protein: ASSPRDREAGELF
clone size: NA; V gene: TRBV11-2; CDR3 length: 11; CDR3 protein: ASSLGTHNEQF
clone size: few; V gene: TRBV7-9; CDR3 length: 10; CDR3 protein: ASSLASREQY
clone size: NA; V gene: TRBV4-1; CDR3 length: 13; CDR3 protein: ASSRTLSSSYEQY
clone size: NA; V gene: TRBV13; CDR3 length: 12; CDR3 protein: ASSFTGHTDTQY
clone size: few; V gene: TRBV6-2/TRBV6-3; CDR3 length: 13; CDR3 protein: ASSYSKLGGTEAF
clone size: NA; V gene: TRBV2; CDR3 length: 12; CDR3 protein: ASSGTFSFDEQF
clone size: NA; V gene: TRBV7-4; CDR3 length: 11; CDR3 protein: ASSLEGGTEAV